The TCR beta chain under discussion was sequenced for a study of blood T cell repertoires in COVID-19. Study details: The United States, Italy and Spain supplied acute and convalescent COVID-19 samples. T cells, B-cell-depleted T cells, or PBMCs supplied cDNA or gDNA.

Sequencing used immunoSEQ multiplex PCR; TCRdb keeps in-frame clones, though not all of them. The sample includes 200,000 to 250,000 clones, 80% to 85% of them seen just once. Germline V gene lookup returns CDR1 GTSNPN and CDR2 SVGIG (reference sequence). V was shortened by 2 bases and J by 3 bases, with 11 bases between the two germline ends. CDR3 length: 14 amino acids. Followed over time, Seattle patients had been enrolled while infection was active. The chain uses TRBV30 and TRBJ2-1; a weak D match, TRBD2 (6 bases). The sample consisted of peripheral blood. This TCR was sampled from a woman aged 80 or over with COVID-19, enrolled during active disease. The chain's CDR3 is CAWSRLADYNEQFF. The DNA of the CDR3 is TGTGCCTGGAGTAGGTTAGCGGACTACAATGAGCAGTTCTTC.